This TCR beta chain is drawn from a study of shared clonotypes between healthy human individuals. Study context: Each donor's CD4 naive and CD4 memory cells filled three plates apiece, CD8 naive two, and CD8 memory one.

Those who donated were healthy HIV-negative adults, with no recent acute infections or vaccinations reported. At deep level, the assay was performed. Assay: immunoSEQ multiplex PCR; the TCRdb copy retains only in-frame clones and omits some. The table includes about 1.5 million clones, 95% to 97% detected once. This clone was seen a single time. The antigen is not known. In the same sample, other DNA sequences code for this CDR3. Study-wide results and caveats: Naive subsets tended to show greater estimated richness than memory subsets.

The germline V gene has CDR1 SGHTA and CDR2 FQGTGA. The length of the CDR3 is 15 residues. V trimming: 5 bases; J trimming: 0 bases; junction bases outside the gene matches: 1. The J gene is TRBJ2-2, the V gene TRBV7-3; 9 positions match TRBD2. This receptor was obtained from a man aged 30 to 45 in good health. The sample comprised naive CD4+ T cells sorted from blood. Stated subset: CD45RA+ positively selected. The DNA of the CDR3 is TGTGCCAGCAGCCCTAGCGGGGCGAACACCGGGGAGCTGTTTTTT. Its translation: CASSPSGANTGELFF.